These 19 T cell receptor beta chains share one sample of origin, sequenced in a study of T cells expressing NK-cell markers. One entry per CDR3 protein, without DNA, is what TCRdb gives after re-calling the 5' RACE reads. This table holds about 260,000 distinct CDR3 sequences. The sample consisted of blood T cells: a sorted CD56 or NKG2C T cell subset, CD4+ or CD8+ T cells, or bulk PBMC T cells (not recorded which). The receptors were gathered from a woman aged 18 to 75 in good health.

The chain joins TRBV6-2 or TRBV6-3 to TRBJ2-1; TCRdb returns TRBD1, unconfirmable since there is no DNA. Germline lookup yields CDR1 MNHEY and CDR2 SVGEGT. The CDR3 is made up of 14 amino acids. CDR3 residues: CASSTPRTNNEQFF.

The CDR3 loop is CASSLGGHDGYTF. V and J are TRBV7-2 and TRBJ1-2. Germline V gives CDR1 SGHTA, CDR2 FQGNSA. The length of the CDR3 is 13 residues.

CDR3 loop: CASSPTWSSYNEQFF. The chain carries TRBV9 and TRBJ2-1. The CDR3 loop spans 15 amino acids. The germline gives CDR1 SGDLS, CDR2 YYNGEE.

The rearrangement joins TRBV6-5 to TRBJ2-1; TCRdb's assignment of TRBD1 cannot be checked, as there is no DNA. CDR1 and CDR2 from the germline V gene are MNHEY and SVGAGI. CDR3 length equals 16 residues. The CDR3 loop is CASSSTGQGALSEQFF.

The rearrangement joins TRBV5-5 to TRBJ1-4; the D call from TCRdb, TRBD1, cannot be confirmed without DNA. This CDR3 contains 14 residues. Germline CDR1 SGHKS, CDR2 YYEKEE (reference sequence). CDR3 region: CASSFQGAEEKLFF.

This rearrangement joins TRBV6-5 to TRBJ1-1. This CDR3 is 14 amino acids long. Looked up from germline, CDR1 is MNHEY and CDR2 is SVGAGI. The CDR3 here is CASSFRHPDTEAFF.

This chain uses TRBV29-1 with TRBJ2-1; TCRdb outputs TRBD1, but without DNA this stays unchecked. Germline assignment: CDR1 SQVTM and CDR2 ANQGSEA. CDR3 length: 12 residues. The CDR3 is CSVEFGGYEQFF.

The CDR3 region is CASSLRDRGINQPQHF. This chain connects TRBV7-9 to TRBJ1-5; TCRdb picks TRBD1, but there is no DNA to check that call. The length of the CDR3 is 16 residues. Germline V lookup: CDR1 SEHNR, CDR2 FQNEAQ (reference sequence).

This chain joins TRBV9 and TRBJ1-3; the D call from TCRdb, TRBD1, cannot be confirmed without DNA. From germline, CDR1 is SGDLS and CDR2 YYNGEE. The CDR3 is made up of 16 amino acids. The CDR3 sequence is CASSSRTGTSGNTIYF.

The V gene is TRBV29-1, the J gene TRBJ1-1. CDR1 is SQVTM and CDR2 is ANQGSEA in the germline V gene. The CDR3 length is 12 residues. The CDR3 loop reads CSVDQVGTEAFF.

The chain employs TRBV7-9 and TRBJ2-7. This CDR3 region has 16 residues. CDR1 SEHNR and CDR2 FQNEAQ come from the germline V gene (reference sequence). Here the CDR3 reads CGSSGEWQFRTYEQYF.

The genes are TRBV18 and TRBJ2-2. CDR3 size: 14 residues. CDR1 and CDR2 (germline): KGHSH, LQKENI. The CDR3 region is CASSHSSRAGELFF.

The chain is built from TRBV7-2 and TRBJ1-4; lacking DNA, the TRBD1 call made by TCRdb goes unchecked. Looked up from germline, CDR1 is SGHTA and CDR2 is FQGNSA. The CDR3 loop spans 13 amino acids. CDR3 loop: CASKGRTNEKLFF.

The gene calls are TRBV27 and TRBJ1-2; TCRdb indicates TRBD1, and absent DNA this call remains unverified. This CDR3 comprises 12 residues. Germline CDR1 is MNHEY and CDR2 is SMNVEV (reference sequence). The CDR3 is CASSQDRGGYTF.

The chain links TRBV20-1 to TRBJ1-3; TCRdb picks TRBD1, but there is no DNA to check that call. The CDR3 loop spans 15 amino acids. Germline CDR1 is DFQATT and CDR2 is SNEGSKA (reference sequence). The CDR3 here is CSARDFQGVGNTIYF.

The J gene is TRBJ2-1, the V gene TRBV6-5; TCRdb outputs TRBD1, but without DNA this stays unchecked. This CDR3 contains 15 residues. Germline-derived CDR1 and CDR2 are MNHEY and SVGAGI. The CDR3 sequence is CASSSTTSGANEQFF.

V and J are TRBV19 and TRBJ2-1; TCRdb's D gene call, TRBD2, goes unchecked for lack of DNA. The CDR3 covers 15 residues. Germline V gene lookup returns CDR1 LNHDA and CDR2 SQIVND (reference sequence). The CDR3 sequence is CASSMEVAGHNEQFF.

The V gene is TRBV7-9, the J gene TRBJ2-2. Germline CDR1 is SEHNR and CDR2 is FQNEAQ (reference sequence). The CDR3 loop spans 12 amino acids. CDR3 sequence reads: CASSLVTGGLFF.

The genes are TRBV2 and TRBJ2-3; TCRdb picks TRBD2, but there is no DNA to check that call. Per the germline V gene, CDR1 is SNHLY and CDR2 is FYNNEI. CDR3 length equals 15 residues. The CDR3 sequence is CASSDGGLRTDTQYF.